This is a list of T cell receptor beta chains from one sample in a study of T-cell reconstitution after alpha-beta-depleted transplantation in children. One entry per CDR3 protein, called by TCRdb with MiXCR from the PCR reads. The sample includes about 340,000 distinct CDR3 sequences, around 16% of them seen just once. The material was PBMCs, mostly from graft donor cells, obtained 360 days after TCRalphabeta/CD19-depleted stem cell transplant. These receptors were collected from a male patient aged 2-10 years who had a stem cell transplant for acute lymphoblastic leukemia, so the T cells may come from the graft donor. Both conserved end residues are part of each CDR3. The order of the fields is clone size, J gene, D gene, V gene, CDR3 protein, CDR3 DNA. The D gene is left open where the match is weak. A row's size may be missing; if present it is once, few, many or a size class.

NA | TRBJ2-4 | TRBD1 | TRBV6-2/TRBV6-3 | CASSIAGTGLAKNILYF | TGTGCCAGCAGTATCGCCGGGACAGGGTTAGCCAAAAACATTCTGTACTTC
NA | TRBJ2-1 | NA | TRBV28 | CASRRQGGTGEQFF | TGTGCCAGCAGGAGACAGGGAGGGACCGGAGAGCAGTTCTTC
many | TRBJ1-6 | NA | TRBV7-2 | CASRPPGSYNSPLHF | TGTGCCAGCAGGCCGCCGGGCTCCTATAATTCACCCCTCCACTTT
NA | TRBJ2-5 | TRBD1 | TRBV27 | CASSPGQGSIGEETQYF | TGTGCCAGCAGCCCGGGACAGGGTTCGATTGGGGAAGAGACCCAGTACTTC
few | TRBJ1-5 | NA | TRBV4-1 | CASSPRQANQPQHF | TGCGCCAGCAGCCCTAGACAGGCGAATCAGCCCCAGCATTTT
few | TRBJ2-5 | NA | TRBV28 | CASSLYRPGQETQYF | TGTGCCAGCAGTTTATACCGACCCGGTCAAGAGACCCAGTACTTC
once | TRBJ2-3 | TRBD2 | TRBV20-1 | CSASGLAGDDDTQYF | TGCAGTGCTAGTGGACTAGCGGGAGATGATGATACGCAGTATTTT
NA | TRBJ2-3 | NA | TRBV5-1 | CASSLVLGSGTDTQYF | TGCGCCAGCAGCTTGGTATTGGGGAGTGGCACAGATACGCAGTATTTT
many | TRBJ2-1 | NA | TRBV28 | CASSRAGRINEQFF | TGTGCCAGCAGCCGCGCGGGTAGAATCAATGAGCAGTTCTTC
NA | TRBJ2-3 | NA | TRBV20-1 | CSARLLGSTDTQYF | TGCAGTGCTAGACTCCTAGGTAGCACAGATACGCAGTATTTT
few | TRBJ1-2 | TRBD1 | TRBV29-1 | CSFTQGSYGYTF | TGCAGCTTTACACAGGGGAGCTATGGCTACACCTTC
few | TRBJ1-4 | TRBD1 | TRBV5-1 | CASSSGQGPNEKLFF | TGCGCCAGCAGCTCAGGACAGGGACCTAATGAAAAACTGTTTTTT
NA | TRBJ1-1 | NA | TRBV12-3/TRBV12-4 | CASSPGLRAFF | TGTGCCAGCAGTCCGGGACTTCGAGCTTTCTTT
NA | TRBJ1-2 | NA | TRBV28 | CASSSRDGLGGYTF | TGTGCCAGCAGTTCGCGGGACGGCCTTGGGGGCTACACCTTC
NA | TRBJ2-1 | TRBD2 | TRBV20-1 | CSARAILAWEQFF | TGCAGTGCTAGGGCTATACTAGCGTGGGAGCAGTTCTTC
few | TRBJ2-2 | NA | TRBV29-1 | CSVDPLGTGELFF | TGCAGCGTTGACCCCTTAGGCACCGGGGAGCTGTTTTTT
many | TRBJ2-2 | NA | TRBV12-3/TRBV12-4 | CASSSQVPTGELFF | TGTGCCAGCAGCTCACAGGTTCCCACCGGGGAGCTGTTTTTT
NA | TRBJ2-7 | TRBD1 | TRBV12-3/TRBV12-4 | CASSLPLRDRVSYEQYF | TGTGCCAGCAGTTTGCCCCTCCGGGACAGGGTTTCTTACGAGCAGTACTTC
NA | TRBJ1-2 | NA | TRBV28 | CASRDSAYGYTF | TGTGCCAGCAGAGACAGTGCTTATGGCTACACCTTC
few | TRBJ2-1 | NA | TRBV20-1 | CSARDPFAGASYNEQFF | TGCAGTGCTAGAGACCCCTTCGCGGGTGCCTCCTACAATGAGCAGTTCTTC
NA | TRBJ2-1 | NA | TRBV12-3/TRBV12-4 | CASSSPFSDEQFF | TGTGCCAGCAGTTCCCCCTTCTCGGATGAGCAGTTCTTC
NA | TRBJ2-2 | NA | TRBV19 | CASRKGADTGELFF | TGTGCCAGTCGCAAAGGGGCGGACACCGGGGAGCTGTTTTTT
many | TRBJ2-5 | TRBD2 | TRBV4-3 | CASSQDRWREFDFAETQYF | TGCGCCAGCAGCCAAGATAGGTGGCGGGAGTTCGACTTTGCAGAGACCCAGTACTTC
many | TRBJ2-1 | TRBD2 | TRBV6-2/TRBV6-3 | CASSYSRGRIRLAAHNEQFF | TGTGCCAGCAGTTACTCGCGCGGACGAATCCGACTAGCGGCACACAATGAGCAGTTCTTC
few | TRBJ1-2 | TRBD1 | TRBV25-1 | CASRGQSSFGKGYTF | TGTGCCAGCAGGGGACAGTCAAGTTTCGGGAAGGGCTACACCTTC
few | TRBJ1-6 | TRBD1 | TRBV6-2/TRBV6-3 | CASSGAGTGNSPLHF | TGTGCCAGCAGTGGCGCCGGGACAGGGAATTCACCCCTCCACTTT
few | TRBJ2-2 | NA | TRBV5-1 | CASSLVVLSGMNTGELFF | TGCGCCAGCAGCTTAGTGGTGTTGAGCGGCATGAACACCGGGGAGCTGTTTTTT
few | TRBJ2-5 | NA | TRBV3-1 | CASAGWTDQETQYF | TGTGCCAGCGCTGGGTGGACAGATCAAGAGACCCAGTACTTC
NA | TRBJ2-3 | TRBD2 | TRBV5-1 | CASSTLAGVGDTQYF | TGCGCCAGCAGCACCCTAGCGGGAGTTGGAGATACGCAGTATTTT